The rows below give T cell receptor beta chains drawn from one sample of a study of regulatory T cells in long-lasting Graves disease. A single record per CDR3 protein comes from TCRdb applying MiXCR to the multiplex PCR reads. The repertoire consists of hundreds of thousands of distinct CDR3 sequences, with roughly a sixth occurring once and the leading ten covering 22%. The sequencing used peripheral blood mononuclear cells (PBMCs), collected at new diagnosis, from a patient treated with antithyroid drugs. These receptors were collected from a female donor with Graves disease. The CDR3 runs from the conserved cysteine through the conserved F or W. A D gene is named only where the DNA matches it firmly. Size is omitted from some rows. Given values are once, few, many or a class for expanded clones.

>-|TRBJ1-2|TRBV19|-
CASSAAYYGYTF
TGTGCCAGTAGTGCAGCCTACTATGGCTACACCTTC
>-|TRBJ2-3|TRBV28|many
CASSFLDSRDPDTQYF
TGTGCCAGCAGTTTCTTGGACAGCCGGGATCCAGATACGCAGTATTTT
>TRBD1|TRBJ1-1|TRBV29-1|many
CSVEYRGVSTEAFF
TGCAGCGTTGAATACAGGGGAGTGAGCACTGAAGCTTTCTTT
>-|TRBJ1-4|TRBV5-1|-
CASSFAGNDEKLFF
TGCGCCAGCAGCTTTGCGGGGAACGATGAAAAACTGTTTTTT
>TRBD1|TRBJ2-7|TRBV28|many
CASSPPRWAGGTDEQYF
TGTGCCAGCAGTCCCCCCAGATGGGCAGGGGGAACCGACGAGCAGTACTTC
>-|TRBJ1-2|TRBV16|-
CASSHTDGANYGYTF
TGTGCCAGCAGCCACACGGACGGAGCTAACTATGGCTACACCTTC
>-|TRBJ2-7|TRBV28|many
CASSQTRFPYEQYF
TGTGCCAGCAGTCAGACTAGGTTCCCCTACGAGCAGTACTTC
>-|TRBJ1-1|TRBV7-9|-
CASSLVGQSPEAFF
TGTGCCAGCAGCTTAGTGGGTCAGAGTCCTGAAGCTTTCTTT
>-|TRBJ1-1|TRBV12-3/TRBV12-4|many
CASSPFPEAFF
TGTGCCAGCAGCCCATTCCCTGAAGCTTTCTTT
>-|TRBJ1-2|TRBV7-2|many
CASSLEGQINYGYTF
TGCGCCAGCAGCTTAGAAGGACAGATAAACTATGGCTACACCTTC
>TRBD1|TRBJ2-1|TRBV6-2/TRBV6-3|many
CASSYSTGFNEQFF
TGTGCCAGCAGTTACTCGACAGGGTTCAATGAGCAGTTCTTC
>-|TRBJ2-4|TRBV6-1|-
CASREAVWGIQYF
TGTGCCAGCAGAGAGGCGGTCTGGGGCATTCAGTACTTC
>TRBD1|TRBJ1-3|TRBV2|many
CASSGEGARGNTIYF
TGTGCCAGCAGCGGAGAGGGGGCGCGAGGAAACACCATATATTTT
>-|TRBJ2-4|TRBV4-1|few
CASSPDKLAKNIQYF
TGCGCCAGCAGCCCAGACAAACTAGCCAAAAACATTCAGTACTTC
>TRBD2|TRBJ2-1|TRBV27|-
CASSYGLAGGGKQFF
TGTGCCAGCAGTTACGGACTAGCGGGAGGGGGTAAGCAGTTCTTC
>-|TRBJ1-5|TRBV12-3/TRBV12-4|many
CASSLGIQPQHF
TGTGCCAGCAGTTTAGGTATTCAGCCCCAGCATTTT
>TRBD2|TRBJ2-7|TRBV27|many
CASGPGGAYEQYF
TGTGCCAGCGGGCCGGGAGGGGCCTACGAGCAGTACTTC
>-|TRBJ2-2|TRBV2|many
CASSEEKIWNTGELFF
TGTGCCAGCAGTGAAGAAAAAATATGGAACACCGGGGAGCTGTTTTTT
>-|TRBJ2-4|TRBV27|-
CASTPGGTQDIQYF
TGTGCCAGCACCCCCGGGGGAACCCAGGACATTCAGTACTTC
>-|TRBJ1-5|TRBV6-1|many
CASSPPEGPINQPQHF
TGTGCCAGCAGCCCTCCGGAGGGACCTATCAATCAGCCCCAGCATTTT
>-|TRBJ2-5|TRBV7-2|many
CASSLRGQETQYF
TGTGCCAGCAGCCTTAGGGGACAAGAGACCCAGTACTTC
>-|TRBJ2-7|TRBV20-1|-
CSAEDRILGEQYF
TGCAGTGCTGAGGACCGCATTTTGGGGGAGCAGTACTTC
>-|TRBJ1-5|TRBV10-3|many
CAISERTTNQPQHF
TGTGCCATCAGTGAGCGGACCACCAATCAGCCCCAGCATTTT
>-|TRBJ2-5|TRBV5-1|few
CASSLESGQETQYF
TGCGCCAGCAGCTTGGAAAGCGGACAAGAGACCCAGTACTTC
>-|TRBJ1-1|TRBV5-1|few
CASSLATTEEAFF
TGCGCCAGCAGCTTGGCGACGACGGAAGAAGCTTTCTTT
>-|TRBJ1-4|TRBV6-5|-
CASSYVSGMDEKLFF
TGTGCCAGCAGTTACGTTTCCGGGATGGATGAAAAACTGTTTTTT
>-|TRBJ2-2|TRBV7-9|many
CASSAQVTGELFF
TGTGCCAGCAGCGCACAGGTCACCGGGGAGCTGTTTTTT